One and the same sample provided the 26 T cell receptor beta chains below, sequenced in a study of human thymus T cells. From resections taken during corrective heart surgery, the thymus tissue was obtained. Using immunoSEQ multiplex PCR, the repertoire was profiled, and TCRdb retains in-frame clones only, with some absent. The sample carries under 95,000 clones, around 95% recorded once. Sequencing was performed on thymus tissue. Receptors were obtained from a girl less than two years old with a congenital heart defect but otherwise immunologically healthy.

The chain recombines TRBV25-1 with TRBJ2-1; 7 positions agree with TRBD1. The CDR3 is made up of 17 amino acids. Trimming at V came to 7 bases and at J to 7 bases, leaving 19 bases not matched to a gene. The germline V gene has CDR1 MGHDK and CDR2 SYGVNS. This chain's CDR3 is CASTAEGAKRSGNEQFF. The CDR3 DNA sequence: TGTGCCAGCACCGCAGAGGGGGCTAAGAGGTCTGGGAATGAGCAGTTCTTC.

The V gene is TRBV27, the J gene TRBJ1-5; unclear D gene. The germline V gene encodes CDR1 MNHEY and CDR2 SMNVEV (reference sequence). The V end was cut by 6 bases, the J end by 3 bases, with 12 bases between. The CDR3 covers 14 residues. CDR3 DNA: TGTGCCAGCAGCTACGGCTTCCCCAATCAGCCCCAGCATTTT. This encodes CASSYGFPNQPQHF.

This sequence joins TRBV29-1 and TRBJ2-5; D gene ambiguous. The length of the CDR3 is 15 residues. The germline V gene has CDR1 SQVTM and CDR2 ANQGSEA. V was clipped by 7 bases and J by 4 bases, with 22 bases between them. The CDR3 DNA follows: TGCAGCGCCCGGCCCTACTCCCCCACAGTAGAGACCCAGTACTTC. It specifies CSARPYSPTVETQYF.

V is TRBV14 and J is TRBJ2-5; 15 bases match TRBD2. The J segment lost 1 base and the V segment lost 2 bases, leaving 17 bases of the junction unmatched. Germline CDR1 and CDR2: SGHDN and FVKESK. This CDR3 has 22 amino acids. Here the CDR3 DNA reads TGTGCCAGCAGCCAACACCGGTCCGGACTAGCGGGAGGGGGGAGGTTCCAAGAGACCCAGTACTTC. Translated: CASSQHRSGLAGGGRFQETQYF.

V gene TRBV7-9 combines with J gene TRBJ2-1; 14 bases are a match to TRBD2. The V gene's germline CDR1 is SEHNR and CDR2 FQNEAQ (reference sequence). The CDR3 is 17 amino acids. The V gene end was trimmed by 1 base and the J gene end by 10 bases; junction bases not matched to a gene: 9. The DNA of the CDR3 is TGTGCCAGCAGCTTAGTAGGGGGACTAGCGGGAGCGGAGGAGCAGTTCTTC. This codes for CASSLVGGLAGAEEQFF. Together with reference TRBV7-9 and TRBJ2-1, the CDR3 gives the full variable domain: DTGVSQNPRHKITKRGQNVTFRCDPISEHNRLYWYRQTLGQGPEFLTYFQNEAQLEKSRLLSDRFSAERPKGSFSTLEIQRTEQGDSAMYLCASSLVGGLAGAEEQFFGPGTRLTVL.

The chain combines TRBV4-1 with TRBJ1-1; tentatively, D is TRBD1 (5 bases). The ends were cut back, 5 bases at V and 2 bases at J, with 12 bases in the middle. Germline V CDR1 and CDR2: MGHRA, YSYEKL. This CDR3 has 14 amino acids. The CDR3 sequence is CASSDPGVNTEAFF. CDR3 nucleotides: TGCGCCAGCAGCGATCCGGGGGTAAACACTGAAGCTTTCTTT.

The rearrangement joins TRBV19 to TRBJ2-1, with TRBD2 matching 12 bases. The CDR3 is 17 amino acids. Germline V gene sequence: CDR1 LNHDA, CDR2 SQIVND (reference sequence). V trimming: 3 bases; J trimming: 3 bases; junction bases outside the gene matches: 6. The CDR3 DNA is TGTGCCAGTAGTATCCCTAGCGGGAGGGGGCTCTACAATGAGCAGTTCTTC. Its translation is CASSIPSGRGLYNEQFF.

The V call is TRBV6-1, the J call TRBJ1-4; 8 bases fit TRBD1. The CDR3 extends over 19 amino acids. Per the germline V gene, CDR1 is MNHNS and CDR2 is SASEGT. Losses at the gene ends were 3 bases for V and 7 bases for J; bases not matched to a gene: 19. The CDR3 coding sequence is TGTGCCAGCAGTGATAGTAAGGGGGCAGGGGGCGGAGGTAGTGAAAAACTGTTTTTT. The encoded protein is CASSDSKGAGGGGSEKLFF.

The V gene is TRBV5-8, the J gene TRBJ1-2; TRBD1 is a possible D gene (6 bases). The CDR3 is 15 residues long. In germline, CDR1 is SGHTS, CDR2 YDEGEE. Trimming pared 3 bases from V and 0 bases from J, leaving 12 bases between. The CDR3 coding sequence is TGTGCCAGCAGCTGGGTAAGGGGGTCTAACTATGGCTACACCTTC. This sequence encodes CASSWVRGSNYGYTF.

A single count supports this clone. The chain couples TRBV5-1 to TRBJ1-1, with a weak D call TRBD1 (5 bases). Germline CDR1 and CDR2: SGHRS and YFSETQ. The germline V and J ends were trimmed by 0 bases and 1 base, with 16 bases remaining between them. The CDR3 runs 17 residues. CDR3 residues: CASSLAPEGVQNTEAFF. CDR3 in DNA: TGCGCCAGCAGCTTGGCCCCGGAAGGGGTTCAGAACACTGAAGCTTTCTTT.

The genes are TRBV18 and TRBJ1-3, with no clear D. The germline gives CDR1 KGHSH, CDR2 LQKENI. V was shortened by 6 bases and J by 2 bases, with 17 bases between the two germline ends. The CDR3 is made up of 16 amino acids. Here the CDR3 DNA reads TGTGCCAGCTCTTCCCTTCAGGTTGCGGCTGGAAACACCATATATTTT. Protein sequence: CASSSLQVAAGNTIYF.

The rearrangement uses TRBV25-1 and TRBJ2-1; 13 bases fit TRBD2. The germline CDR1 and CDR2 sequences are MGHDK and SYGVNS. Trimming at V came to 7 bases and at J to 7 bases, leaving 13 bases not matched to a gene. This CDR3 is 17 amino acids long. CDR3 residues: CASIPNPTSGRANEQFF. Here the CDR3 DNA reads TGTGCCAGCATCCCAAACCCAACTAGCGGGAGGGCGAATGAGCAGTTCTTC.

The chain uses TRBV5-8 and TRBJ2-5; tentatively, D is TRBD1 or TRBD2 (5 bases each). Germline lookup yields CDR1 SGHTS and CDR2 YDEGEE. The length of the CDR3 is 18 residues. Between the trimmed V and J ends, which lost 6 bases and 4 bases, there was a span of 28 bases. Written as DNA, the CDR3 is TGTGCCAGCACTACCGGACTGGGAATTAGTTGGGGCAGAGAGACCCAGTACTTC. Its translation is CASTTGLGISWGRETQYF. Combining the CDR3 with reference TRBV5-8 and TRBJ2-5 gives the whole variable domain EAGVTQSPTHLIKTRGQQATLRCSPISGHTSVYWYQQALGLGLQFLLWYDEGEERNRGNFPPRFSGRQFPNYSSELNVNALELEDSALYLCASTTGLGISWGRETQYFGPGTRLLVL.

In nucleotides, the CDR3 is TGTGCCAGCAGCTTAGATGTCGGGGGTCAGCCCCAGCATTTT. This gives the protein CASSLDVGGQPQHF. The chain links TRBV11-2 to TRBJ1-5; TRBD1 might be the D (5 bases). Trimming cost V 0 bases and J 6 bases, with 9 bases left between them. From germline, CDR1 is SGHAT and CDR2 FQNNGV. The CDR3 is 14 amino acids.

The chain is built from TRBV6-1 and TRBJ2-3, with D possibly being TRBD1 (5 bases). The germline V gene encodes CDR1 MNHNS and CDR2 SASEGT. Trimming cost V 0 bases and J 2 bases, with 15 bases left between them. The CDR3 consists of 17 residues. The CDR3 spells CASSEAVVGQPTDTQYF. In DNA form, the CDR3 reads TGTGCCAGCAGTGAAGCGGTGGTGGGGCAGCCCACAGATACGCAGTATTTT.

This chain links TRBV28 with TRBJ1-6, with no clear D. The CDR3 extends over 13 amino acids. V was trimmed by 5 bases and J by 5 bases, leaving 7 bases between them. The germline gives CDR1 MDHEN, CDR2 SYDVKM. The CDR3 sequence: CASSRPDNSPLHF. DNA for the CDR3: TGTGCCAGCAGTAGACCGGATAATTCACCCCTCCACTTT.

This rearrangement joins TRBV25-1 to TRBJ1-1; D not certain. This CDR3 region has 14 residues. The germline gives CDR1 MGHDK, CDR2 SYGVNS. Between the trimmed V and J ends, which lost 2 bases and 0 bases, there was a span of 7 bases. For the CDR3, the DNA is TGTGCCAGCAGTGAACACGTCTTGAACACTGAAGCTTTCTTT. This sequence encodes CASSEHVLNTEAFF.

This chain uses TRBV5-4 with TRBJ2-3, with D unresolved. V was shortened by 2 bases and J by 6 bases, with 10 bases between the two germline ends. CDR1 SGHNT and CDR2 YYREEE come from the germline V gene (reference sequence). This CDR3 is built from 13 residues. CDR3 nucleotides: TGTGCCAGCAGCTTCAAAGATGATGATACGCAGTATTTT. Amino acids: CASSFKDDDTQYF.

This chain links TRBV15 with TRBJ2-5; the match to TRBD1 covers 7 bases. Germline V lookup: CDR1 LNHNV, CDR2 YYDKDF (reference sequence). V lost 3 bases, J lost 5 bases, and 6 bases stayed unmatched. The CDR3 loop spans 14 amino acids. The CDR3 nucleotides read TGTGCCACCAGCAGCCAGGGGGACGCGGAGACCCAGTACTTC. This encodes CATSSQGDAETQYF.

The chain uses TRBV7-2 and TRBJ1-2; 7 bases agree with TRBD1. Losses at the gene ends were 4 bases for V and 2 bases for J; bases not matched to a gene: 4. The V gene's germline CDR1 is SGHTA and CDR2 FQGNSA. This CDR3 has 14 residues. The CDR3, as DNA: TGTGCCAGCAGCTGTAAACAGGGGAACTATGGCTACACCTTC. It translates to CASSCKQGNYGYTF.

The chain joins TRBV11-2 to TRBJ2-1; tentatively, D is TRBD1 (7 bases). V gave up 6 bases and J gave up 7 bases, with 28 bases separating them. Germline V gene lookup returns CDR1 SGHAT and CDR2 FQNNGV. The CDR3 covers 18 residues. The CDR3 reads CASRLGGSGPRVRNEQFF. Here the CDR3 DNA reads TGTGCCAGCAGACTAGGGGGCAGCGGGCCAAGAGTTCGAAATGAGCAGTTCTTC.

The chain joins TRBV18 to TRBJ2-2; D not certain. CDR1 is KGHSH and CDR2 is LQKENI in the germline V gene. This CDR3 comprises 12 residues. Between the trimmed V and J ends, which lost 5 bases and 6 bases, there was a span of 7 bases. The CDR3 reads CASSFYAGELFF. The CDR3, as DNA: TGTGCCAGCTCATTTTATGCCGGGGAGCTGTTTTTT. Full variable domain (missing parts from reference TRBV18 and TRBJ2-2): NAGVMQNPRHLVRRRGQEARLRCSPMKGHSHVYWYRQLPEEGLKFMVYLQKENIIDESGMPKERFSAEFPKEGPSILRIQQVVRGDSAAYFCASSFYAGELFFGEGSRLTVL.

The chain recombines TRBV6-1 with TRBJ1-1; 9 bases are a match to TRBD1. This CDR3 spans 15 amino acids. Trimming at V came to 6 bases and at J to 2 bases, leaving 7 bases not matched to a gene. Germline loops: CDR1 MNHNS, CDR2 SASEGT. This CDR3 reads CASRPGQGPNTEAFF. DNA for the CDR3: TGTGCCAGCAGACCGGGACAGGGACCCAACACTGAAGCTTTCTTT.

V and J are TRBV30 and TRBJ2-3, with 7 bases identical to TRBD1. CDR1 is GTSNPN, CDR2 SVGIG, per germline (reference sequence). CDR3 length: 15 residues. Trimming took 3 bases from V and 4 from J; bases not matched to a gene: 10. The CDR3 nucleotides read TGTGCCTGGAGGGCGACAGGGAGTACTTCAGATACGCAGTATTTT. Protein: CAWRATGSTSDTQYF.

The chain employs TRBV11-2 and TRBJ2-7; maybe TRBD2 (7 bases). Germline V CDR1 and CDR2: SGHAT, FQNNGV. V was shortened by 3 bases and J by 4 bases, with 10 bases between the two germline ends. The CDR3 loop spans 13 amino acids. The CDR3 reads CASSLRGGYEQYF. CDR3 DNA: TGTGCCAGCAGCTTGAGGGGGGGTTACGAGCAGTACTTC.

The J gene is TRBJ2-7, the V gene TRBV27; D is perhaps TRBD1 or TRBD2 (5 bases each). The CDR3 spans 13 residues. Germline-derived CDR1 and CDR2 are MNHEY and SMNVEV (reference sequence). Trimming cost V 5 bases and J 7 bases, with 15 bases left between them. The CDR3 nucleotides read TGTGCCAGCAGTCCCATAGGGGAGTGGGAGCAGTACTTC. Its translation: CASSPIGEWEQYF.